The following is a T cell receptor beta chain sequence with its context. Antigen: not known. The source of the sample is a study of cytomegalovirus exposure and HLA in healthy donors. Study-level results: Some V segments could not be told apart, so they were left out, TRBV6-2 and TRBV6-3 among them. It was confirmed in vitro that a few of the CMV-associated chains were specific for CMV antigens.

Primers included in the PCR were 60 Vbeta and 13 Jbeta primers. Only in-frame clones appear in the TCRdb table, and some are missing; sequencing was by immunoSEQ multiplex PCR. The sample records more than 150,000 clones, around three quarters being singletons. Per the germline V gene, CDR1 is SGHRS and CDR2 is YFSETQ. V lost 0 bases, J lost 8 bases, and 5 bases lay in between. The CDR3 has 11 amino acids. V is TRBV5-1 and J is TRBJ1-1; D is ambiguous. The sequenced sample consisted of PBMCs. The TCR was taken from a boy younger than 18 in good health and CMV-seronegative. This CDR3 is CASSLGGEAFF. DNA of the CDR3: TGCGCCAGCAGCTTGGGAGGGGAAGCTTTCTTT.